The 17 T cell receptor beta chains below all came from one sample that was sequenced in a study of T cell responses to AZD1222 COVID-19 vaccine. Profiled with immunoSEQ multiplex PCR; TCRdb holds only in-frame clones, not every one. The sample shows about 110,000 clones, about 85% of them seen only once. The sample consisted of peripheral blood, taken 28 days after the second AZD1222 dose. The source of these receptors is an adult who received the AZD1222 COVID-19 vaccine.

This clone was detected only once. V and J are TRBV4-3 and TRBJ1-4; D remains unclear. Looked up from germline, CDR1 is LGHNA and CDR2 is YSLEER. The CDR3 is made up of 16 amino acids. With 0 bases removed from V and 4 bases from J, the gap between germline ends came to 12 bases. In nucleotides, the CDR3 is TGCGCCAGCAGCCAAGACGCCGGGTTCTATAATGAAAAACTGTTTTTT. Its protein is CASSQDAGFYNEKLFF.

This rearrangement joins TRBV7-2 to TRBJ2-3; 8 nucleotides align to TRBD2. The J segment lost 2 bases and the V segment lost 6 bases, leaving 10 bases of the junction unmatched. Germline V gene sequence: CDR1 SGHTA, CDR2 FQGNSA. The CDR3 is made up of 16 amino acids. The CDR3: CASSFTGGELTDTQYF. The CDR3 region has the DNA TGTGCCAGCAGTTTCACGGGGGGGGAACTCACAGATACGCAGTATTTT.

The chain recombines TRBV7-6 with TRBJ2-2; D is possibly TRBD1 (6 bases). The CDR3 has 15 residues. CDR1 and CDR2 from the germline V gene are SGHVS and FNYEAQ. Trimming took off 2 bases at V and 2 bases at J, with 9 bases between the two ends. This CDR3 is CASSLTGTNTGELFF. Here the CDR3 DNA reads TGTGCCAGCAGCTTAACCGGGACAAACACCGGGGAGCTGTTTTTT. Based on the CDR3 plus reference TRBV7-6 and TRBJ2-2, the full variable domain is GAGVSQSPRYKVTKRGQDVALRCDPISGHVSLYWYRQALGQGPEFLTYFNYEAQQDKSGLPNDRFSAERPEGSISTLTIQRTEQRDSAMYRCASSLTGTNTGELFFGEGSRLTVL.

V is TRBV29-1 and J is TRBJ1-1; D is possibly TRBD1 (6 bases). Germline values: CDR1 SQVTM, CDR2 ANQGSEA. The ends were cut back, 3 bases at V and 1 base at J, with 9 bases in the middle. The CDR3 has 13 amino acids. Here the CDR3 reads CSVERGGNTEAFF. The CDR3 nucleotides read TGCAGCGTTGAGCGAGGGGGGAACACTGAAGCTTTCTTT.

The count of this clone is one. The V gene is TRBV24-1, the J gene TRBJ2-2, with 7 bases lining up with TRBD1. The V segment lost 3 bases and the J segment 2 bases; nucleotides outside the gene matches: 5. Per germline, CDR1 KGHDR and CDR2 SFDVKD. CDR3 length equals 16 residues. DNA for the CDR3: TGTGCCACCAGTGATCTTGGGACAGCAAACACCGGGGAGCTGTTTTTT. Encoded protein: CATSDLGTANTGELFF.

This sequence joins TRBV7-6 and TRBJ2-7; 10 nucleotides align to TRBD2. This CDR3 region has 16 residues. The germline V gene has CDR1 SGHVS and CDR2 FNYEAQ. V lost 2 bases, J lost 0 bases, and 4 bases stayed unmatched. In DNA, the CDR3 is TGTGCCAGCAGCTTACTCGCTAGCGGGAGCTCCTACGAGCAGTACTTC. This gives the protein CASSLLASGSSYEQYF.

This rearrangement joins TRBV10-2 to TRBJ2-4; TRBD1 agrees at 7 bases. The CDR3 runs to 15 residues. Trimming removed 3 bases from V and 5 bases from J; junction bases left unmatched: 7. Germline V gene lookup returns CDR1 WSHSY and CDR2 SAAADI. CDR3 region: CASSEFGTAENIQYF. The CDR3, as DNA: TGCGCCAGCAGTGAATTCGGGACAGCTGAAAACATTCAGTACTTC.

This rearrangement joins TRBV5-6 to TRBJ2-7, with TRBD1 identical over 8 bases. Germline V CDR1 and CDR2: SGHDT, YYEEEE. V lost 2 bases and J lost 5; bases outside the gene matches: 3. This CDR3 comprises 13 residues. The chain's CDR3 is CASSFTGGNEQYF. Written as DNA, the CDR3 is TGTGCCAGCAGCTTTACAGGGGGTAACGAGCAGTACTTC.

The chain couples TRBV19 to TRBJ1-2; 7 nucleotides agree with TRBD1. This CDR3 has 14 residues. The junction had 3 bases not matched to a gene; V was cut back by 5 bases and J by 0 bases. The germline gives CDR1 LNHDA, CDR2 SQIVND (reference sequence). The CDR3 coding sequence is TGTGCCAGTAGTTCCGGGACAGCTAACTATGGCTACACCTTC. As protein: CASSSGTANYGYTF.

Only a few counts were recorded for this clone. The chain uses TRBV12-3 or TRBV12-4 and TRBJ2-1; 9 nucleotides agree with TRBD2. The CDR3 covers 13 residues. The V and J ends lost 5 bases and 14 bases, in that order; junction bases with no gene match: 10. In nucleotides, the CDR3 is TGTGCCAGCAGTACCCGTAGCGGGAGCCGGAAGTTCTTC. Translating it yields CASSTRSGSRKFF.

The gene calls are TRBV4-1 and TRBJ1-2, with 8 bases lining up with TRBD1. Germline CDR1 and CDR2: MGHRA and YSYEKL. Trimming at V came to 3 bases and at J to 1 base, leaving 7 bases not matched to a gene. The CDR3 extends over 16 amino acids. CDR3 amino acids: CASSHPGTGINYGYTF. The DNA of the CDR3 is TGCGCCAGCAGCCATCCAGGGACAGGAATTAACTATGGCTACACCTTC.

The rearrangement joins TRBV14 to TRBJ1-6; TRBD1 agrees at 7 bases. Trimming cost V 5 bases and J 5 bases; bases outside gene matches: 6. Germline V gene lookup returns CDR1 SGHDN and CDR2 FVKESK. This CDR3 contains 15 residues. CDR3 in DNA: TGTGCCAGCAGCGAGCGGGACAGCCATAATTCACCCCTCCACTTT. Its translation: CASSERDSHNSPLHF.

J is TRBJ2-2 and V is TRBV6-5, with a tentative D call TRBD1 (5 bases). The CDR3 contains 14 residues. Trimming took 6 bases from V and 8 from J, leaving 16 bases between them. Germline V gene data show CDR1 as MNHEY and CDR2 as SVGAGI. CDR3 coding DNA: TGTGCCAGCAGACAGGAGCGCGCCGGTGGGGAGCTGTTTTTT. Translating it yields CASRQERAGGELFF.

The chain links TRBV10-3 to TRBJ2-7; no clear D gene. The germline gives CDR1 ENHRY, CDR2 SYGVKD. V lost 4 bases and J lost 2, with 3 bases in between. The CDR3 loop spans 11 amino acids. The chain's CDR3 is CAISGAYEQYF. The DNA of the CDR3 is TGTGCCATCAGTGGAGCCTACGAGCAGTACTTC.

This chain joins TRBV10-3 and TRBJ1-2, with a weak D call TRBD1 (5 bases). The germline V and J ends were trimmed by 3 bases and 7 bases, with 18 bases remaining between them. There are 15 residues in the CDR3. The germline V gene has CDR1 ENHRY and CDR2 SYGVKD. The CDR3 sequence: CAISDQGDRLSGYTF. CDR3 coding DNA: TGTGCCATCAGTGATCAGGGTGATCGTTTAAGTGGCTACACCTTC.

The V and J genes are TRBV7-2 and TRBJ1-1; D gene ambiguous. Germline assignment: CDR1 SGHTA and CDR2 FQGNSA. The V end lost 3 bases, the J end lost 0 bases, and 20 bases lay between the germline ends. The CDR3 has 18 residues. CDR3 sequence (DNA): TGTGCCAGCAGCTTTTACATCAAACTCCAATCTATGAACACTGAAGCTTTCTTT. Its protein product is CASSFYIKLQSMNTEAFF.

This rearrangement joins TRBV28 to TRBJ1-1, with 9 bases fitting TRBD1. CDR3 size: 13 residues. J was trimmed by 1 base and V by 8 bases; bases with no gene match: 2. The germline V gene encodes CDR1 MDHEN and CDR2 SYDVKM. Written as DNA, the CDR3 is TGTGCCAGCCAGGGACAGGGGAACACTGAAGCTTTCTTT. Its protein is CASQGQGNTEAFF.